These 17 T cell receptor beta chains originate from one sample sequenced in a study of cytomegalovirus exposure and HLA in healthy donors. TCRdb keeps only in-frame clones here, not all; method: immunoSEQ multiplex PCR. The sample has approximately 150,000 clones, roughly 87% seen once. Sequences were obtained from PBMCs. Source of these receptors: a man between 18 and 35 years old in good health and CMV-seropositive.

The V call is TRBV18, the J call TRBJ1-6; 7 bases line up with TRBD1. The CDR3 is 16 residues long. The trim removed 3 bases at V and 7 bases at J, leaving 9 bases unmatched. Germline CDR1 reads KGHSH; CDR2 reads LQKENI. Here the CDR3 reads CASSPTRAGGNSPLHF. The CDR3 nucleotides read TGTGCCAGCTCACCTACCCGGGCAGGGGGAAATTCACCCCTCCACTTT.

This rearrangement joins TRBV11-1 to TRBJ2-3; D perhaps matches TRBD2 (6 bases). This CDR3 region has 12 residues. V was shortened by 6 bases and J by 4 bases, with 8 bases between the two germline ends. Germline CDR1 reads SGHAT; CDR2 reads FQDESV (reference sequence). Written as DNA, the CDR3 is TGTGCCAGCAGGTGGGGGGCAGATACGCAGTATTTT. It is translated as CASRWGADTQYF.

The CDR3 sequence is CASSYGLAAYEQYF. The CDR3 DNA sequence: TGCGCCAGCAGTTACGGGCTAGCGGCTTACGAGCAGTACTTC. The chain links TRBV4-1 to TRBJ2-7, with 7 bases matching TRBD2. J was trimmed by 4 bases and V by 6 bases; bases with no gene match: 9. CDR3 length: 14 residues. Germline V lookup: CDR1 MGHRA, CDR2 YSYEKL.

As DNA, the CDR3 is TGTGCCAGTTCGGGGACAGGGGTAAGTCACGAGCAGTACTTC. Residues: CASSGTGVSHEQYF. V usage is TRBV19 and J usage is TRBJ2-7, with TRBD1 identical over 10 bases. The CDR3 loop spans 14 amino acids. J lost 5 bases, V lost 8 bases, and 9 bases had no gene match. Germline values: CDR1 LNHDA, CDR2 SQIVND (reference sequence).

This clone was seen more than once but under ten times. The CDR3 loop reads CASSFSGRAVQYF. Written as DNA, the CDR3 is TGTGCCAGCAGCTTTAGCGGGAGGGCCGTGCAGTACTTC. The chain links TRBV7-9 to TRBJ2-7; 11 bases fit TRBD2. Germline CDR1 and CDR2: SEHNR and FQNEAQ (reference sequence). J was trimmed by 9 bases and V by 3 bases; bases with no gene match: 4. The CDR3 is 13 residues long.

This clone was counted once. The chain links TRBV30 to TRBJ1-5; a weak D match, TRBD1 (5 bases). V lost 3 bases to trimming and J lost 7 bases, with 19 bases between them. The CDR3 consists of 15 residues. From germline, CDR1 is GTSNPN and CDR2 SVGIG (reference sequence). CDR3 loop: CAWRLPGLDRQPQHF. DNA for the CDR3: TGTGCCTGGAGACTACCGGGACTGGATAGACAGCCCCAGCATTTT.

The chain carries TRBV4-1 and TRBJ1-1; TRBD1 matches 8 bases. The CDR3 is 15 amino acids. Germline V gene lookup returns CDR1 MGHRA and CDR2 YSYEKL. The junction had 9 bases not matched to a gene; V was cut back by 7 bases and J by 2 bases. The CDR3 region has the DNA TGCGCCAGCACCAATGCCGGGACAGGCAACACTGAAGCTTTCTTT. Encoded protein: CASTNAGTGNTEAFF.

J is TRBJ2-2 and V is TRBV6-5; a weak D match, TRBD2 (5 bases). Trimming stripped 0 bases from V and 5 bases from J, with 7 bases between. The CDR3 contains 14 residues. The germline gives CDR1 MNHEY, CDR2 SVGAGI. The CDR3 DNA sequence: TGTGCCAGCAGTTACTCTCCGGGGACCGGGGAGCTGTTTTTT. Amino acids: CASSYSPGTGELFF.

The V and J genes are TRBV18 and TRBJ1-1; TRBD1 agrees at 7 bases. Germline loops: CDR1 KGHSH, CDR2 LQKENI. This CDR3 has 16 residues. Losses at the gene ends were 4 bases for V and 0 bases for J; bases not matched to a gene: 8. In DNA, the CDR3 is TGTGCCAGCTCACGGATGGGACAGCCCTTGAACACTGAAGCTTTCTTT. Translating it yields CASSRMGQPLNTEAFF.

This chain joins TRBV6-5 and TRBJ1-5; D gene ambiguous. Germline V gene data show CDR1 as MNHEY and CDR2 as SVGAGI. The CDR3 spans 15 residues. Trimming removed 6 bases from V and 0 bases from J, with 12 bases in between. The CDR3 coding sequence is TGTGCCAGCAGGAACAGATACTCTAGCAATCAGCCCCAGCATTTT. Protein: CASRNRYSSNQPQHF.

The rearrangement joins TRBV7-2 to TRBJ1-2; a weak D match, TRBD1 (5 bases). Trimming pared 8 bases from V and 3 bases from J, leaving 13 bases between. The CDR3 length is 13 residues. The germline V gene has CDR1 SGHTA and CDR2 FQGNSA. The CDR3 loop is CASSLATDYGYTF. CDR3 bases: TGTGCCAGCTCCTTGGCGACAGACTATGGCTACACCTTC.

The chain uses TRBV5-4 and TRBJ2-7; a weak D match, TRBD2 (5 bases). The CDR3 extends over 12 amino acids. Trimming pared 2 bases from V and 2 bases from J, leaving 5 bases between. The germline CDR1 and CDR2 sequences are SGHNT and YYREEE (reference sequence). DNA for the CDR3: TGTGCCAGCAGCTTCGGGACCTACGAGCAGTACTTC. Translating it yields CASSFGTYEQYF.

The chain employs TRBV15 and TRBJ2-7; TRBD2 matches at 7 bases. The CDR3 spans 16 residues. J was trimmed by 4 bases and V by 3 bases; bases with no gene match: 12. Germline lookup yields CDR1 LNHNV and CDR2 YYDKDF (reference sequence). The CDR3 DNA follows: TGTGCCACCAGCAGGGGCGGGGGAGCTTCGTCTTACGAGCAGTACTTC. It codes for CATSRGGGASSYEQYF.

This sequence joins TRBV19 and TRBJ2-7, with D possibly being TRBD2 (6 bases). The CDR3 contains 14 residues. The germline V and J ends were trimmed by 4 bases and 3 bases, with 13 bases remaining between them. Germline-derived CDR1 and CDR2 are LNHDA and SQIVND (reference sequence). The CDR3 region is CASSTLAVGYEQYF. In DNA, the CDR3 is TGTGCCAGTAGTACACTAGCTGTTGGCTACGAGCAGTACTTC.

CDR3 DNA sequence: TGTGCCAGCAGCTTAGTCGGCTGGACAGAAGCTTTCTTT. It is translated as CASSLVGWTEAFF. This rearrangement joins TRBV7-8 to TRBJ1-1, with D possibly being TRBD1 (5 bases). The length of the CDR3 is 13 residues. Trimming pared 1 base from V and 8 bases from J, leaving 11 bases between. Germline lookup yields CDR1 SGHVS and CDR2 FQNEAQ.

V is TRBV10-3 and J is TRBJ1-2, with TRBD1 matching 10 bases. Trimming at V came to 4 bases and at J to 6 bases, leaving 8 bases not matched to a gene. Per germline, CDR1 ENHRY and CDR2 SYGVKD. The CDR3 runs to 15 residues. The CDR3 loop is CAISGGTGTGDGYTF. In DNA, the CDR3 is TGTGCCATCAGTGGGGGTACCGGGACAGGGGATGGCTACACCTTC.

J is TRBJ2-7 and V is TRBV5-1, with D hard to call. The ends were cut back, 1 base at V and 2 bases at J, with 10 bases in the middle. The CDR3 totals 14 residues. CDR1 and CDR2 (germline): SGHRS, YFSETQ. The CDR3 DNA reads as TGCGCCAGCAGCTTGACTCCCCTAACCTACGAGCAGTACTTC. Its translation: CASSLTPLTYEQYF.